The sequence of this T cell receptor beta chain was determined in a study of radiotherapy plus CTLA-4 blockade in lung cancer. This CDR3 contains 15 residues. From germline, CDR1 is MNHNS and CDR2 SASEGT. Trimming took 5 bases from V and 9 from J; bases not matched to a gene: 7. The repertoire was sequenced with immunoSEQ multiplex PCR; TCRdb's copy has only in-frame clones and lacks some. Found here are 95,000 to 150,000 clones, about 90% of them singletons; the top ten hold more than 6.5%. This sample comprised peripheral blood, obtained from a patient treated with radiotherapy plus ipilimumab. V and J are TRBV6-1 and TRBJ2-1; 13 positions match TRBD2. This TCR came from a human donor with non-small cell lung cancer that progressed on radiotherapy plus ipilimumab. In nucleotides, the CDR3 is TGTGCCAGCAGTCCTGGACTAGCGGGAGCTACTGAGCAGTTCTTC. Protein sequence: CASSPGLAGATEQFF.